Below, one TCR beta chain is given with its context. The antigen remains undetermined. Libraries were prepared by immunoSEQ multiplex PCR; TCRdb keeps only in-frame clonotypes and omits some of them. The table records about 23,000 clones, less than 75% of them present only once. The CDR3 sequence is 16 residues long. The V gene end was trimmed by 0 bases and the J gene end by 8 bases; junction bases not matched to a gene: 8. Germline CDR1 and CDR2: SGHRS and YFSETQ. CD4+ T cells from unexposed donors were obtained before the COVID-19 pandemic (2011-2018). Isolation of CD4+ T cells took place after 10 days in culture. Testing used SARS-CoV-2 S/N and four cold-coronavirus spikes on unexposed-donor CD4+ T cells, cells permitting. These data originate in a study of CD4 T cells in relation to SARS-CoV-2 and coronaviruses. Study-level background: No peptide or an HIV-1 Nef peptide pool served as negative control.

Findings of the study overall: This crossreactivity analysis covered spike protein alone, no other viral proteins. Monoreactive clones expanded significantly more to SARS-CoV-2 than crossreactive clones did.

The origin of this receptor is a human donor in good health. The chain employs TRBV5-1 and TRBJ2-1; TRBD1 matches at 10 bases. Sequenced: CD4+ T cells from PBMCs, cultured in vitro. CDR3 sequence (DNA): TGCGCCAGCAGCTTGGTAGGGACAGGGGTTCTCGATGAGCAGTTCTTC. Its translation is CASSLVGTGVLDEQFF.